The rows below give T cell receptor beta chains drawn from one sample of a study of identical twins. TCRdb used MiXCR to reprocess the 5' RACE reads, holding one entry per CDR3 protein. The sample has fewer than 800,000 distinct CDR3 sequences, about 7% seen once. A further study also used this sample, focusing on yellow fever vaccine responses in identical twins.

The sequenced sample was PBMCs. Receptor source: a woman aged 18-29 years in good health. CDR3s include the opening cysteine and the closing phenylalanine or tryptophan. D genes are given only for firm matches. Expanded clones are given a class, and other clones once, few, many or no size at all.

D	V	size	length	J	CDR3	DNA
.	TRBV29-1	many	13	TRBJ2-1	CSVARVVGNEQFF	TGCAGCGTTGCGCGAGTAGTGGGAAATGAGCAGTTCTTC
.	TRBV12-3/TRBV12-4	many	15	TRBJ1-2	CASSPPRAGGVGYTF	TGTGCCAGCAGCCCGCCCAGGGCAGGCGGTGTGGGCTACACCTTC
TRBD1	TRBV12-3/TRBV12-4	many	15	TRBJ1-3	CASSFRGRRGNTIYF	TGTGCCAGCAGTTTTAGGGGGCGTAGAGGAAACACCATATATTTT
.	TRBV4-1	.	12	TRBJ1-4	CASSHGVEKLFF	TGCGCCAGCAGCCACGGAGTTGAAAAACTGTTTTTT
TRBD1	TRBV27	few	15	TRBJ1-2	CASRTNSGQSYGYTF	TGTGCCAGCAGGACAAACTCGGGACAGAGCTATGGCTACACCTTC
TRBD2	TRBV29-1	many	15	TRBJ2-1	CSVEGREGAYNEQFF	TGCAGCGTTGAGGGGCGGGAGGGCGCTTACAATGAGCAGTTCTTC
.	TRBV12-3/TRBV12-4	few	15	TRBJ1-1	CASTTQNSLNTEAFF	TGTGCCAGCACCACTCAGAACAGTTTGAACACTGAAGCTTTCTTT
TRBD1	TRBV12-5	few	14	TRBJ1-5	CASGYTGGDQPQHF	TGTGCTAGTGGTTATACAGGGGGCGATCAGCCCCAGCATTTT
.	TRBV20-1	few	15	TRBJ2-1	CSATEWVNGYNEQFF	TGCAGTGCTACCGAATGGGTTAACGGATACAATGAGCAGTTCTTC
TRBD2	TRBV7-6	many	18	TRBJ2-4	CASSSGLAEPLAKNIQYF	TGTGCCAGCAGCTCGGGACTAGCGGAACCACTAGCCAAAAACATTCAGTACTTC
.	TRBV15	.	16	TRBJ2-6	CATSRGGISGANVLTF	TGTGCCACCAGCAGAGGGGGGATCTCTGGGGCCAACGTCCTGACTTTC
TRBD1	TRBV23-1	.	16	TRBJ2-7	CASSRNPRQGAQEQYF	TGCGCCAGCAGCCGAAATCCCCGACAGGGGGCTCAAGAGCAGTACTTC
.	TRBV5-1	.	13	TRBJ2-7	CASSLALGREQYF	TGCGCCAGCAGCTTGGCCCTAGGAAGAGAGCAGTACTTC
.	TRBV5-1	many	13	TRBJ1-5	CASSNRTGQPQHF	TGCGCCAGCAGCAACAGGACGGGTCAGCCCCAGCATTTT
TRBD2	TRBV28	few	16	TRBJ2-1	CASSLSGVRSYNEQFF	TGTGCCAGCAGTTTAAGCGGGGTGAGGTCCTACAATGAGCAGTTCTTC
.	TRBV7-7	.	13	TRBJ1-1	CASSADVNTEAFF	TGTGCCAGCAGCGCGGATGTGAACACTGAAGCTTTCTTT
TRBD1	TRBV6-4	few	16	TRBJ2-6	CASMGQGASGANVLTF	TGTGCCAGCATGGGACAGGGGGCCTCTGGGGCCAACGTCCTGACTTTC
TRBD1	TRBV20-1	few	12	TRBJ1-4	CSARTGDEKLFF	TGCAGTGCTAGGACAGGGGACGAAAAACTGTTTTTT
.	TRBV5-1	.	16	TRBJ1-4	CASSPGQGFSNEKLFF	TGCGCCAGCAGCCCCGGGCAGGGATTTAGTAATGAAAAACTGTTTTTT
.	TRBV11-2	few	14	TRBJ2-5	CASRTFLGGETQYF	TGTGCCAGCAGGACTTTTTTGGGGGGAGAGACCCAGTACTTC
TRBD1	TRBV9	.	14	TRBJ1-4	CASSPEQGGEKLFF	TGTGCCAGCAGCCCCGAACAGGGGGGGGAAAAACTGTTTTTT
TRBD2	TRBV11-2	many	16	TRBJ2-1	CASSARLAGGDDEQFF	TGTGCCAGCAGCGCGCGACTAGCGGGGGGTGACGATGAGCAGTTCTTC
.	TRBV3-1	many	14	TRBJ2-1	CASSHGTTTNEQFF	TGTGCCAGCAGCCACGGGACGACAACCAATGAGCAGTTCTTC
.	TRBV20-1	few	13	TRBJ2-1	CSVKGGSYNEQFF	TGCAGTGTCAAAGGGGGTTCCTACAATGAGCAGTTCTTC
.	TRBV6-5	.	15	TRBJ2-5	CASSTSGGGRETQYF	TGTGCCAGCAGTACCTCGGGCGGGGGCAGGGAGACCCAGTACTTC
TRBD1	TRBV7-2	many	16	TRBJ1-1	CASSYRGGRLNTEAFF	TGTGCCAGCAGCTACAGGGGAGGTCGGCTGAACACTGAAGCTTTCTTT
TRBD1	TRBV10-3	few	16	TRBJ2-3	CAISERQGTYTDTQYF	TGTGCCATCAGTGAGAGACAGGGGACTTACACAGATACGCAGTATTTT
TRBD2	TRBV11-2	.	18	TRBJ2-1	CASSLDEFSGTFWNEQFF	TGTGCCAGCAGCTTAGATGAGTTTAGCGGGACTTTCTGGAATGAGCAGTTCTTC
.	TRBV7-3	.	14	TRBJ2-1	CASSLLGLNNEQFF	TGTGCCAGCAGCTTATTAGGGCTAAACAATGAGCAGTTCTTC
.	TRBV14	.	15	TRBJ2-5	CASSRAYGTQETQYF	TGTGCCAGCAGCCGAGCCTACGGGACACAAGAGACCCAGTACTTC
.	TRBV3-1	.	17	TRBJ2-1	CASSLGGSAPGNNEQFF	TGTGCCAGCAGCCTCGGAGGGTCGGCGCCGGGGAACAATGAGCAGTTCTTC
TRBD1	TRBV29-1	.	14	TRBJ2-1	CSVQGQGAYNEQFF	TGCAGCGTTCAGGGACAGGGGGCGTACAATGAGCAGTTCTTC
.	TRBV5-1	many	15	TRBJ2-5	CASSLAGHLQETQYF	TGCGCCAGCAGCTTGGCCGGACACTTACAAGAGACCCAGTACTTC
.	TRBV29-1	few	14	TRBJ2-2	CSVGLQSNTGELFF	TGCAGCGTTGGGCTACAATCGAACACCGGGGAGCTGTTTTTT
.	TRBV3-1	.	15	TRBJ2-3	CASSQEVRSTDTQYF	TGTGCCAGCAGCCAAGAGGTTCGGAGCACAGATACGCAGTATTTT
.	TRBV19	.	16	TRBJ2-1	CASSPTGAPGGNEQFF	TGTGCCAGTAGCCCCACGGGGGCCCCGGGCGGGAATGAGCAGTTCTTC